Below are 26 T cell receptor beta chains sequenced from a single sample in a study of PD-1 blockade in classical Hodgkin lymphoma. The repertoire was sequenced with immunoSEQ multiplex PCR; TCRdb's copy has only in-frame clones and lacks some. The sample lists thousands of clones, 60% to 80% seen once, with roughly 6.9% in the top ten. All patients relapsed after autologous stem cell transplantation, and brentuximab vedotin exposure varied. Thawed PBMCs underwent magnetic negative selection to yield purified CD4+ T cells. The sequences come from CD4+ T cells from blood, collected at baseline. The source of these receptors is a human donor with classical Hodgkin lymphoma.

This chain links TRBV5-1 with TRBJ1-5; 10 bases match TRBD1. The CDR3 covers 15 residues. The V gene's germline CDR1 is SGHRS and CDR2 YFSETQ. After removal of 0 bases from V and 5 bases from J, the junction contained 2 bases not matched to a gene. The CDR3 here is CASSLEGQGYQPQHF. The CDR3 DNA reads TGCGCCAGCAGCTTGGAGGGACAGGGGTATCAGCCCCAGCATTTT.

A few counts support this clone. This chain joins TRBV2 and TRBJ2-1; D is undetermined. CDR3 length equals 11 residues. The V gene's germline CDR1 is SNHLY and CDR2 FYNNEI. The V and J ends lost 6 bases and 10 bases respectively, with 10 bases between them. The CDR3 DNA sequence: TGTGCCAGCAGCTCCTACGGGGAGCAGTTCTTC. Protein sequence: CASSSYGEQFF.

V gene TRBV9 combines with J gene TRBJ1-2; D unclear. The CDR3 length is 15 residues. The germline CDR1 and CDR2 sequences are SGDLS and YYNGEE. Trimming cost V 0 bases and J 4 bases, with 13 bases left between them. In DNA, the CDR3 is TGTGCCAGCAGCGTAGATAGCAATCGGGGCTATGGCTACACCTTC. Amino acid sequence: CASSVDSNRGYGYTF.

V is TRBV5-8 and J is TRBJ1-1; TRBD1 is a possible D gene (5 bases). CDR1 SGHTS and CDR2 YDEGEE come from the germline V gene. Trimming left V 3 bases short and J 5 bases short, with 8 bases between. There are 12 residues in the CDR3. CDR3 in amino acids: CASSSWGTEAFF. The DNA of the CDR3 is TGTGCCAGCAGCTCCTGGGGGACTGAAGCTTTCTTT.

This clone appeared a few times. The chain uses TRBV2 and TRBJ2-7, with 7 bases identical to TRBD1. CDR3 length: 11 amino acids. Trimming at V came to 8 bases and at J to 7 bases, leaving 5 bases not matched to a gene. Germline loops: CDR1 SNHLY, CDR2 FYNNEI. The chain's CDR3 is CASSGQREQYF. CDR3 sequence (DNA): TGTGCCAGCTCGGGACAGCGAGAGCAGTACTTC.

The chain employs TRBV7-2 and TRBJ2-7, with 11 bases identical to TRBD2. The V and J ends lost 1 base and 5 bases, in that order; junction bases with no gene match: 7. From germline, CDR1 is SGHTA and CDR2 FQGNSA. The CDR3 runs to 16 residues. The CDR3 sequence is CASSLGLAGGLDEQYF. In DNA form, the CDR3 reads TGTGCCAGCAGCTTAGGGCTAGCGGGAGGCCTAGACGAGCAGTACTTC.

Judged by abundance, this clone is medium-sized. The CDR3 sequence is CASSQEVRSGTANQPQHF. CDR3 DNA sequence: TGCGCCAGCAGCCAAGAGGTTAGGTCGGGGACCGCGAATCAGCCCCAGCATTTT. The chain recombines TRBV4-3 with TRBJ1-5; tentatively, D is TRBD1 (5 bases). V shed 0 bases and J shed 4 bases, with 19 bases lying between them. The CDR3 is 18 residues long. Germline V gives CDR1 LGHNA, CDR2 YSLEER.

CDR3 in DNA: TGTGCCAGTAGTATCTGGACAGCCCCGAGAGAACTGTTTTTT. It yields the protein CASSIWTAPRELFF. This sequence joins TRBV19 and TRBJ1-4; D possibly corresponds to TRBD1 (6 bases). This CDR3 comprises 14 residues. Germline CDR1 LNHDA, CDR2 SQIVND (reference sequence). The V end was cut by 3 bases, the J end by 12 bases, with 17 bases between. Supplemented by reference TRBV19 and TRBJ1-4, the full variable domain reads DGGITQSPKYLFRKEGQNVTLSCEQNLNHDAMYWYRQDPGQGLRLIYYSQIVNDFQKGDIAEGYSVSREKKESFPLTVTSAQKNPTAFYLCASSIWTAPRELFFGSGTQLSVL.

The V call is TRBV5-1, the J call TRBJ2-1, with TRBD2 matching over 12 bases. This CDR3 has 16 amino acids. The V and J ends lost 4 bases and 8 bases, in that order; junction bases with no gene match: 10. Germline V gene lookup returns CDR1 SGHRS and CDR2 YFSETQ. The CDR3 sequence is CASSGALAGGLDEQFF. As DNA, the CDR3 is TGCGCCAGCAGCGGGGCGCTAGCGGGGGGGCTCGATGAGCAGTTCTTC.

The chain joins TRBV6-5 to TRBJ1-5; D is uncertain. The germline V gene has CDR1 MNHEY and CDR2 SVGAGI. V was cut by 0 bases and J by 6 bases, with 6 bases left in between. This CDR3 is 13 amino acids long. The DNA for the CDR3 is TGTGCCAGCAGTTACTCGAAGAGTCAGCCCCAGCATTTT. This encodes CASSYSKSQPQHF.

The chain employs TRBV5-1 and TRBJ1-1; D perhaps matches TRBD1 (6 bases). V was cut by 4 bases and J by 2 bases, with 12 bases left in between. This CDR3 is 14 amino acids long. The germline V gene encodes CDR1 SGHRS and CDR2 YFSETQ. CDR3 sequence: CASSPRTDNTEAFF. The CDR3 DNA reads as TGCGCCAGCAGCCCGAGGACAGATAACACTGAAGCTTTCTTT.

The chain carries TRBV15 and TRBJ1-1, with D unclear. Between the trimmed V and J ends, which lost 5 bases and 2 bases, there was a span of 9 bases. CDR3 length: 13 amino acids. The germline V gene has CDR1 LNHNV and CDR2 YYDKDF (reference sequence). The CDR3, as DNA: TGTGCCACCAGCGACGGGTTTAACACTGAAGCTTTCTTT. Its translation: CATSDGFNTEAFF.

The chain has TRBV9 and TRBJ2-5, with 13 bases matching TRBD2. V shed 3 bases and J 1 base; nucleotides not matched to a gene: 6. The CDR3 loop spans 17 amino acids. Germline lookup yields CDR1 SGDLS and CDR2 YYNGEE. The CDR3 bases are TGTGCCAGCAGCGACGGGGGACTAGCGGGGATCCAAGAGACCCAGTACTTC. Amino acids: CASSDGGLAGIQETQYF. Full variable domain (rest looked up from reference TRBV9 and TRBJ2-5): DSGVTQTPKHLITATGQRVTLRCSPRSGDLSVYWYQQSLDQGLQFLIQYYNGEERAKGNILERFSAQQFPDLHSELNLSSLELGDSALYFCASSDGGLAGIQETQYFGPGTRLLVL.

This chain joins TRBV18 and TRBJ1-1; D possibly corresponds to TRBD1 (6 bases). This CDR3 region has 17 residues. The germline V gene encodes CDR1 KGHSH and CDR2 LQKENI. V was clipped by 1 base and J by 1 base, with 16 bases between them. CDR3 coding DNA: TGTGCCAGCTCACCACGTACGGGGGCCAGGGGGAACACTGAAGCTTTCTTT. Amino acid sequence: CASSPRTGARGNTEAFF.

Written as DNA, the CDR3 is TGCGCCAGCAGCCCTGGCGTGGGTACCTACAATGAGCAGTTCTTC. Its protein product is CASSPGVGTYNEQFF. The V gene is TRBV5-1, the J gene TRBJ2-1, with D unresolved. V lost 4 bases, J lost 2 bases, and 13 bases lay in between. This CDR3 region has 15 residues. Germline V gives CDR1 SGHRS, CDR2 YFSETQ.

The chain has TRBV28 and TRBJ1-6; D is unclear. Trimming cost V 6 bases and J 2 bases, with 8 bases left between them. Germline CDR1 reads MDHEN; CDR2 reads SYDVKM. The CDR3 loop spans 14 amino acids. Here the CDR3 reads CASRSGTYNSPLHF. The CDR3 DNA sequence: TGTGCCAGCAGATCCGGGACCTATAATTCACCCCTCCACTTT.

This clone was seen a few times. V usage is TRBV10-3 and J usage is TRBJ1-5, with D uncertain. Germline V gene lookup returns CDR1 ENHRY and CDR2 SYGVKD. The V end was cut by 0 bases, the J end by 7 bases, with 7 bases between. This CDR3 is built from 13 residues. The CDR3 is CAISESREQPQHF. CDR3 DNA sequence: TGTGCCATCAGTGAGTCGAGGGAACAGCCCCAGCATTTT.

The chain links TRBV7-9 to TRBJ2-1, with D perhaps TRBD2 (5 bases). The V end was cut by 3 bases, the J end by 10 bases, with 10 bases between. The germline CDR1 and CDR2 sequences are SEHNR and FQNEAQ (reference sequence). The CDR3 covers 12 residues. For the CDR3, the DNA is TGTGCCAGCAGCTTCACTTCGGGGGAGCAGTTCTTC. It translates to CASSFTSGEQFF.

The chain has TRBV11-2 and TRBJ2-1; the D is unclear. Germline V gene data show CDR1 as SGHAT and CDR2 as FQNNGV. Trimming shortened V by 5 bases and J by 0 bases, and 17 bases separated the two germline ends. This CDR3 comprises 17 residues. Here the CDR3 reads CASSPRRMIRSYNEQFF. CDR3 DNA: TGTGCCAGCAGCCCAAGAAGGATGATTCGCTCCTACAATGAGCAGTTCTTC. The variable domain in full, completed from reference TRBV11-2 and TRBJ2-1, reads EAGVAQSPRYKIIEKRQSVAFWCNPISGHATLYWYQQILGQGPKLLIQFQNNGVVDDSQLPKDRFSAERLKGVDSTLKIQPAKLEDSAVYLCASSPRRMIRSYNEQFFGPGTRLTVL.

The V and J genes are TRBV10-3 and TRBJ2-7; 7 bases are shared with TRBD2. The CDR3 length is 13 residues. The germline CDR1 and CDR2 sequences are ENHRY and SYGVKD. V shed 9 bases, J shed 2 bases, and the junction held 7 bases outside the gene matches. The CDR3 sequence: CAIAAGTTYEQYF. CDR3 DNA: TGTGCCATTGCCGCCGGGACTACCTACGAGCAGTACTTC.

The chain recombines TRBV6-6 with TRBJ1-1; 8 bases fit TRBD1. V shed 6 bases, J shed 5 bases, and the junction held 8 bases outside the gene matches. From germline, CDR1 is MNHNY and CDR2 SVGAGI (reference sequence). This CDR3 comprises 14 residues. The DNA of the CDR3 is TGTGCCAGCAGAAACAGACAGGGGCGGACTGAAGCTTTCTTT. Amino acids: CASRNRQGRTEAFF.

The chain carries TRBV30 and TRBJ1-2, with 9 bases identical to TRBD1. Losses at the gene ends were 4 bases for V and 8 bases for J; bases not matched to a gene: 8. Germline CDR1 GTSNPN, CDR2 SVGIG (reference sequence). The length of the CDR3 is 13 residues. This chain's CDR3 is CAWTRTGVGGYTF. As DNA, the CDR3 is TGTGCCTGGACTAGGACAGGGGTGGGAGGCTACACCTTC.

This chain joins TRBV7-2 and TRBJ2-5; D perhaps matches TRBD2 (6 bases). V was pared by 6 bases and J by 1 base, with 15 bases between. Germline-derived CDR1 and CDR2 are SGHTA and FQGNSA. The CDR3 is 15 amino acids. The CDR3: CASSSMGGVQETQYF. Here the CDR3 DNA reads TGTGCCAGCAGTTCAATGGGAGGAGTCCAAGAGACCCAGTACTTC.

A single count supports this clone. The genes are TRBV11-3 and TRBJ2-7; 11 bases match TRBD2. CDR1 and CDR2 from the germline V gene are SGHNT and YENEEA. This CDR3 is 16 amino acids long. V lost 1 base, J lost 5 bases, and 7 bases stayed unmatched. The CDR3, as DNA: TGTGCCAGCAGCTTAGGGCTAGCGGGAGGCCTAGACGAGCAGTACTTC. Translated, it gives CASSLGLAGGLDEQYF.

The chain is built from TRBV10-3 and TRBJ2-3; maybe TRBD2 (6 bases). Looked up from germline, CDR1 is ENHRY and CDR2 is SYGVKD. V was pared by 6 bases and J by 2 bases, with 9 bases between. CDR3 length: 13 residues. The CDR3, as DNA: TGTGCCATCAGCCCACTAGCCACAGATACGCAGTATTTT. This translates into CAISPLATDTQYF.

The V call is TRBV19, the J call TRBJ2-5; maybe TRBD1 (5 bases). Germline values: CDR1 LNHDA, CDR2 SQIVND (reference sequence). This CDR3 is built from 14 residues. The germline V and J ends were trimmed by 3 bases and 2 bases, with 10 bases remaining between them. The CDR3 sequence is CASSMRTNQETQYF. The DNA of the CDR3 is TGTGCCAGTAGTATGCGGACAAATCAAGAGACCCAGTACTTC.